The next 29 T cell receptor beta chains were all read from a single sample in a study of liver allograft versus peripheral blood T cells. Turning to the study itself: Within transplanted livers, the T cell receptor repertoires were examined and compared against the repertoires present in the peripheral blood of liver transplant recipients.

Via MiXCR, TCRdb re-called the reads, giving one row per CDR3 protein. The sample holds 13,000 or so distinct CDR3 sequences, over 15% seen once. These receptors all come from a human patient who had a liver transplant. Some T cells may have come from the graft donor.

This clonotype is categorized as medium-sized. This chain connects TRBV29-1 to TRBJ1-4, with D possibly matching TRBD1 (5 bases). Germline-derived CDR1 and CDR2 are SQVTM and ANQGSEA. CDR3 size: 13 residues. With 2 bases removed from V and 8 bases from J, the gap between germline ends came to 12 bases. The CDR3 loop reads CSVENRREEKLFF. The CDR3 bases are TGCAGCGTTGAAAACAGGAGGGAGGAAAAACTGTTTTTT.

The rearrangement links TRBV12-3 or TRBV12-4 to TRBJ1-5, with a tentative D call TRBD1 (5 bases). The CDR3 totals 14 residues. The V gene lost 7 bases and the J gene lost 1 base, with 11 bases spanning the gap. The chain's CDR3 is CASNLRESNQPQHF. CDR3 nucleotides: TGTGCCAGCAACCTCAGGGAAAGCAATCAGCCCCAGCATTTT.

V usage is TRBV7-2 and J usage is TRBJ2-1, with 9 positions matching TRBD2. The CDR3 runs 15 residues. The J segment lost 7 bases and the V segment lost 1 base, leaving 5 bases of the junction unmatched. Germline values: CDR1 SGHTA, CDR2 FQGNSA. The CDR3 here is CASSLVSGSRNEQFF. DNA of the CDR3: TGTGCCAGCAGCTTAGTTAGCGGGAGTCGGAATGAGCAGTTCTTC.

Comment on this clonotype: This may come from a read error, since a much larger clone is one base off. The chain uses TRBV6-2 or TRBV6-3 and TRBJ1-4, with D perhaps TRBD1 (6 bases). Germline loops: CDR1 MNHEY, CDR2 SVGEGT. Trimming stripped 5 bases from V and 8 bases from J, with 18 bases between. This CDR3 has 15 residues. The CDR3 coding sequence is TGTGCCAGCAGTGCACAGGGTGTAGTCTGGGAAAAACTGTTTTTT. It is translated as CASSAQGVVWEKLFF.

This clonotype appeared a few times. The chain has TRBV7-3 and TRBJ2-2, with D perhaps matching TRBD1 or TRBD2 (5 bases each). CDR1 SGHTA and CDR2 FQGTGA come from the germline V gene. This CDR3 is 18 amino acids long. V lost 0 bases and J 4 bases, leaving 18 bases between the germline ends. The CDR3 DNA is TGTGCCAGCAGCTTAACGGGGTCGGTGGGGGACCGCACCGGGGAGCTGTTTTTT. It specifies CASSLTGSVGDRTGELFF.

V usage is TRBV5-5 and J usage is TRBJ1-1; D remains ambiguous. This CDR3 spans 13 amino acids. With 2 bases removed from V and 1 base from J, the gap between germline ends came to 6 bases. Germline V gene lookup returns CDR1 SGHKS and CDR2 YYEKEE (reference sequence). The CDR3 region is CASSFLRNTEAFF. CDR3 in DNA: TGTGCCAGCAGCTTCCTAAGGAACACTGAAGCTTTCTTT.

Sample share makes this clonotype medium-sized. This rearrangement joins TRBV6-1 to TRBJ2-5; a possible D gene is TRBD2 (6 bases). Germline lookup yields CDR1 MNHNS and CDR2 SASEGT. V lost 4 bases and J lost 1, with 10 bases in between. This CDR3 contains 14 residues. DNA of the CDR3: TGTGCCAGCAGTGGGGGACTCCTCCAAGAGACCCAGTACTTC. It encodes CASSGGLLQETQYF.

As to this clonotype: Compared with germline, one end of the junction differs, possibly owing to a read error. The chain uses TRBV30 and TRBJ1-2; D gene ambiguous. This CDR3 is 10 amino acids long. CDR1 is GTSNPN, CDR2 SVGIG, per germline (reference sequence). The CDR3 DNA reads TGTGCCTGGAGTGTAACCGGTCAGGCCTTC. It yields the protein CAWSVTGQAF.

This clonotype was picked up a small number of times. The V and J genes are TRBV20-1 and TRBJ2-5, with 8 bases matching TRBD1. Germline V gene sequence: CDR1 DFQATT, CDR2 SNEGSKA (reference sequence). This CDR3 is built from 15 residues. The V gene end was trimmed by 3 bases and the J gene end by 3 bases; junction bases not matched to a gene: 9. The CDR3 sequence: CSASWVGQAEETQYF. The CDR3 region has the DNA TGCAGTGCTAGTTGGGTGGGACAGGCCGAAGAGACCCAGTACTTC.

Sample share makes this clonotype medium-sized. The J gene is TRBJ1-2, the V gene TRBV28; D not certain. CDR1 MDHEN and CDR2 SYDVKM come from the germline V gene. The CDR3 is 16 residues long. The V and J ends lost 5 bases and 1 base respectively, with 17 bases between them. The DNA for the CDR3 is TGTGCCAGCAGTCCCAGGCGTCGAGAATTTAACTATGGCTACACCTTC. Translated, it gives CASSPRRREFNYGYTF.

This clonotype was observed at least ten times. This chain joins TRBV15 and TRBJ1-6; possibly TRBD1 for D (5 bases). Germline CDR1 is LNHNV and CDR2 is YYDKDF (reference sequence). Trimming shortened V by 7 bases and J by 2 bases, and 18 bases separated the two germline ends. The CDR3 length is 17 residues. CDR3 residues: CATTSGGGAAYNSPLHF. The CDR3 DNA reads TGTGCCACCACCTCCGGGGGAGGGGCCGCCTATAATTCACCCCTCCACTTT.

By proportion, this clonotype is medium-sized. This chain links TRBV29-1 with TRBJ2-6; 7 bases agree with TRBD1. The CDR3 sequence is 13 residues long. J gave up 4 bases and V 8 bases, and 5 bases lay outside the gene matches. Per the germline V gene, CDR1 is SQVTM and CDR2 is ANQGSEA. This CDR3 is CSFTGVGANVLTF. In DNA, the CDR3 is TGCAGCTTTACAGGGGTCGGGGCCAACGTCCTGACTTTC.

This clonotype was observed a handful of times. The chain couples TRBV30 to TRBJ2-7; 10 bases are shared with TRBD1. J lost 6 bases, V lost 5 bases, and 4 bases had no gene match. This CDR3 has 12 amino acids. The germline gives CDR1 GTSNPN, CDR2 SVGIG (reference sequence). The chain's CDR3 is CAWAGQGGEQYF. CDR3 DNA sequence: TGTGCCTGGGCAGGACAGGGGGGCGAGCAGTACTTC.

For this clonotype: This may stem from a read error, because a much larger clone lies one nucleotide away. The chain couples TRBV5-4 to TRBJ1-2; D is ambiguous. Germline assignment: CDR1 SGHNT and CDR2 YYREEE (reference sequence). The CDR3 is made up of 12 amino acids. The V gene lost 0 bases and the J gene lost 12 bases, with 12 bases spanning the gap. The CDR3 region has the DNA TGTGCCAGCAGCTTGGCGGGTGGACCCGACACCTTC. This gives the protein CASSLAGGPDTF.

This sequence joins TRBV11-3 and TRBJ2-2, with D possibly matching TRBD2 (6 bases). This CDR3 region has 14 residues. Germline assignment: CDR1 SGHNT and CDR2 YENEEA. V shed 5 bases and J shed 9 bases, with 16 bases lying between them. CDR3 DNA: TGTGCCAGCAGCCGACAGACTAGTTCCAGGGAGCTGTTTTTT. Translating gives CASSRQTSSRELFF.

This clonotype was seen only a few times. The CDR3 sequence: CATRQGAISPLHF. For the CDR3, the DNA is TGTGCCACCCGTCAGGGGGCGATTTCACCCCTCCACTTT. V is TRBV6-2 or TRBV6-3 and J is TRBJ1-6, with TRBD1 matching over 8 bases. CDR1 is MNHEY, CDR2 SVGEGT, per germline. V trimming: 10 bases; J trimming: 9 bases; junction bases outside the gene matches: 8. This CDR3 has 13 amino acids.

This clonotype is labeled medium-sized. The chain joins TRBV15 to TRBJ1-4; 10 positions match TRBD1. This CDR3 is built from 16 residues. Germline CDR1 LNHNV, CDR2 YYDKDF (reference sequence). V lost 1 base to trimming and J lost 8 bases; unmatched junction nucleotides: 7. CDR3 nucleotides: TGTGCCACCAGCAGAGGACAGGGGGCGCCCCCGGAAAAACTGTTTTTT. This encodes CATSRGQGAPPEKLFF.

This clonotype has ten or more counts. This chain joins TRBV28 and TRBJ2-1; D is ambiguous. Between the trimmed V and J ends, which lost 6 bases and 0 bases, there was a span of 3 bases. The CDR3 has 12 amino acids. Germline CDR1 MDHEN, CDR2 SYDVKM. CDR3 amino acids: CASRSSYNEQFF. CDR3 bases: TGTGCCAGCAGGAGCTCCTACAATGAGCAGTTCTTC.

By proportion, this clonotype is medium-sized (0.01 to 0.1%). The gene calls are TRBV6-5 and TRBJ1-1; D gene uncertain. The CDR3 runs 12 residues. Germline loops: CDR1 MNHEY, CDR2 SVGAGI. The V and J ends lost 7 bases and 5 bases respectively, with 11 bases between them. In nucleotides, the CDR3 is TGTGCCAGCATCACACCCACAACTGAAGCTTTCTTT. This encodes CASITPTTEAFF.

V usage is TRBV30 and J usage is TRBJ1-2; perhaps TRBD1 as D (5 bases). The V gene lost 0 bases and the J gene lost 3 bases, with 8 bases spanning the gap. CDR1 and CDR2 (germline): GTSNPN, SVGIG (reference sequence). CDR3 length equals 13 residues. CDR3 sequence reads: CAWSVGGYYGYTF. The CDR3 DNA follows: TGTGCCTGGAGTGTGGGGGGGTACTATGGCTACACCTTC.

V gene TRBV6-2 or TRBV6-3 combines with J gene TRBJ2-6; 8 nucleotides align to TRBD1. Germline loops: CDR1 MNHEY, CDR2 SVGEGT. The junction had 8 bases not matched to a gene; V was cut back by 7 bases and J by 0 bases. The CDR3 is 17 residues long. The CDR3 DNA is TGTGCCAGCACCGCCGGGACAGGCTTCTCTGGGGCCAACGTCCTGACTTTC. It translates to CASTAGTGFSGANVLTF.

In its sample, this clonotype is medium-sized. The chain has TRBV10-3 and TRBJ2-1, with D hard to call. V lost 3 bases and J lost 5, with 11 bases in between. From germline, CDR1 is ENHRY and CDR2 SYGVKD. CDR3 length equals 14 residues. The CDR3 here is CAISEGIPNNEQFF. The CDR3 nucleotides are TGTGCCATCAGTGAAGGGATACCAAACAATGAGCAGTTCTTC.

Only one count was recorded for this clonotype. CDR3 sequence: CASSSPGGTQYF. CDR3 bases: TGTGCCAGCAGCTCCCCGGGGGGGACCCAGTACTTC. The chain has TRBV7-2 and TRBJ2-5, with 7 bases matching TRBD2. The trim removed 4 bases at V and 7 bases at J, leaving 3 bases unmatched. The length of the CDR3 is 12 residues. Per the germline V gene, CDR1 is SGHTA and CDR2 is FQGNSA.

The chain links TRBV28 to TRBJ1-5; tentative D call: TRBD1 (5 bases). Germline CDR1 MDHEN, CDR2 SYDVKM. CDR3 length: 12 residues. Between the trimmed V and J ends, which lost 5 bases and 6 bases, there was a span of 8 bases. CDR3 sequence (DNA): TGTGCCAGCAGTCTAGGGGTTCAGCCCCAGCATTTT. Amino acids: CASSLGVQPQHF.

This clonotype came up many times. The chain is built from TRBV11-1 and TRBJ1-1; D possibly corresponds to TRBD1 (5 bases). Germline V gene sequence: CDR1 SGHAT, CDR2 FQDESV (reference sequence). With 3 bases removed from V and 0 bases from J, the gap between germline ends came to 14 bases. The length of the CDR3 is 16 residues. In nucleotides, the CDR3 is TGTGCCAGCAGCTTGTGGCAGGGCCGGATGAACACTGAAGCTTTCTTT. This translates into CASSLWQGRMNTEAFF.

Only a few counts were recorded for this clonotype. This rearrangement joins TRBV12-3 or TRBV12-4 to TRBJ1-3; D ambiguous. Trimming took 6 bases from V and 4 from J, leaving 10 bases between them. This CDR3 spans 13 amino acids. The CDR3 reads CASRVISGNTIYF. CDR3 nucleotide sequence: TGTGCCAGCAGAGTTATCTCAGGAAACACCATATATTTT.

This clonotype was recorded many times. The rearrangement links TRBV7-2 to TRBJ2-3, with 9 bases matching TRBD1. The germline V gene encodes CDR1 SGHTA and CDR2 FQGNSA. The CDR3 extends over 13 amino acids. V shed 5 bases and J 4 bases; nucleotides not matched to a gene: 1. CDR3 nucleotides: TGTGCCAGCAGCAGACAGGGGGCAGATACGCAGTATTTT. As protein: CASSRQGADTQYF.

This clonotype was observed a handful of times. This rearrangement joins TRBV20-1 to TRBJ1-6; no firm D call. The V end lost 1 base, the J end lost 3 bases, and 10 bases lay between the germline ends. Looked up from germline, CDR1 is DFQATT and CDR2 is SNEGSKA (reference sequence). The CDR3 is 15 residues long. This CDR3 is CSARGSSSYNSPLHF. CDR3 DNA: TGCAGTGCTAGAGGATCCAGCAGCTATAATTCACCCCTCCACTTT.

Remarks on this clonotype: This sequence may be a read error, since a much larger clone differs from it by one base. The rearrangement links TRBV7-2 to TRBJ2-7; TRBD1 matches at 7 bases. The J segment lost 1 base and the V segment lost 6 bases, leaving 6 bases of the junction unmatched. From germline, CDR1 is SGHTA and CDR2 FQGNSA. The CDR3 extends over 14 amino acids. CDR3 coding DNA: TGTGCCAGCAGTCAGGGGGTTAGATCCTACGAGCAGTACTTC. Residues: CASSQGVRSYEQYF.